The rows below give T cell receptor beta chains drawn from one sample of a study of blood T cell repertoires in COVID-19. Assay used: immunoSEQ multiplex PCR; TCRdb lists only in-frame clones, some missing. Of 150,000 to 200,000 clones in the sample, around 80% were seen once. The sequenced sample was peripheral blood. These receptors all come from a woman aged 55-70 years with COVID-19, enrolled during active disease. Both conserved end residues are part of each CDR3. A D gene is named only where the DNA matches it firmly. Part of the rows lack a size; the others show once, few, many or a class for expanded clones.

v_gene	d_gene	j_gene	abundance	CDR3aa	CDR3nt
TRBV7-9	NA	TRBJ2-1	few	CASSLQWPYNEQFF	TGTGCCAGCAGCCTCCAGTGGCCCTACAATGAGCAGTTCTTC
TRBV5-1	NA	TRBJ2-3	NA	CASSLAGMTDTQYF	TGCGCCAGCAGCTTGGCAGGGATGACAGATACGCAGTATTTT
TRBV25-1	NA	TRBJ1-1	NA	CASRKGQLNTEAFF	TGTGCCAGCAGGAAGGGACAACTGAACACTGAAGCTTTCTTT
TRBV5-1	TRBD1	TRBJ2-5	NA	CASSTGQRQETQYF	TGCGCCAGCAGCACGGGACAGCGACAAGAGACCCAGTACTTC
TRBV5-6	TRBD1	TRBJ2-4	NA	CASSLVGQAAKNIQYF	TGTGCCAGCAGCTTGGTGGGACAGGCAGCCAAAAACATTCAGTACTTC
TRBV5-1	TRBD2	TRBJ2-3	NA	CASSSQRTSGDTQYF	TGCGCCAGCAGCTCTCAAAGGACTAGTGGAGATACGCAGTATTTT
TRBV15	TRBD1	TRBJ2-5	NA	CATGQGGVETQYF	TGTGCCACCGGACAGGGGGGAGTAGAGACCCAGTACTTC
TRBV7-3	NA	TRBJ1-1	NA	CASSLTANTEAFF	TGTGCCAGCAGCTTAACGGCTAACACTGAAGCTTTCTTT
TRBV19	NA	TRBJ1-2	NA	CASNGGMAVNIYGYTF	TGTGCCAGTAACGGGGGTATGGCCGTTAATATCTATGGCTACACCTTC
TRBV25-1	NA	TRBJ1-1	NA	CASRAVGTEAFF	TGTGCCAGCAGGGCGGTTGGTACTGAAGCTTTCTTT
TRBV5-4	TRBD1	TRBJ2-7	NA	CASSRSGTGHEQYF	TGTGCCAGCAGCAGATCCGGGACAGGGCACGAGCAGTACTTC
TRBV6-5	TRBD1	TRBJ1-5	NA	CASSSLQGDQPQHF	TGTGCCAGCAGTTCGTTACAGGGGGATCAGCCCCAGCATTTT
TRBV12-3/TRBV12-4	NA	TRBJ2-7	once	CASSFRSYEQYF	TGTGCCAGCAGTTTCCGTTCCTACGAGCAGTACTTC
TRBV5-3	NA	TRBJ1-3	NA	CARSLERYSGNTIYF	TGTGCCAGAAGCTTGGAACGGTACTCTGGAAACACCATATATTTT
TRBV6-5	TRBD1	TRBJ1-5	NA	CASRRDRVNQPQHF	TGTGCCAGCAGGAGAGACAGGGTAAATCAGCCCCAGCATTTT
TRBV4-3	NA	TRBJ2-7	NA	CASSQNTGFSGEQYF	TGCGCCAGCAGCCAAAACACAGGGTTCTCCGGCGAGCAGTACTTC
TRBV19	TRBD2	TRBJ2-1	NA	CASSMGGLAGGYNEQFF	TGTGCCAGTAGTATGGGGGGACTAGCGGGAGGCTACAATGAGCAGTTCTTC